Here is one T cell receptor (beta chain) with its context. The sample belongs to a study of siplizumab effects on memory and regulatory T cells. Sequenced by immunoSEQ multiplex PCR; TCRdb stores in-frame clones only, minus some. This table has more than 45,000 clones, under 98% appearing once. Germline V gene data show CDR1 as MGHRA and CDR2 as YSYEKL. With V trimmed by 1 base and J by 0 bases, 4 bases remained unmatched. This CDR3 is built from 18 residues. The TCR originated in a human donor in good health. The chain links TRBV4-1 to TRBJ2-3; 13 bases line up with TRBD2. The sample comprised naive CD4+ T cells sorted from blood. The CDR3: CASSQGLLAGGSTDTQYF. The CDR3 coding sequence is TGCGCCAGCAGCCAAGGGTTACTAGCGGGAGGGAGCACAGATACGCAGTATTTT.